What follows are 21 T cell receptor beta chains derived from one specimen sequenced in a study of tumor and adjacent non-tumor tissue in lung cancer. No cell sorting was done before RNA was extracted from the tissue. The library came from three nested PCR rounds adapted from ARM-PCR protocols. TCRdb called the multiplex PCR reads again in MiXCR, with one record for every CDR3 protein. This table has roughly 120,000 distinct CDR3 sequences, over 75% appearing once. Sequencing input: lung tumor tissue. The receptors here all came from a man between 65 and 80 years old with non-small cell lung cancer.

Regarding this clonotype: Given the absence of the conserved phenylalanine or tryptophan at the CDR3 end, a read error is likely. The CDR3: CASSLGLASGEQYY. In DNA, the CDR3 is TGCGCCAGCAGCTTGGGACTAGCGTCGGGGGAGCAGTACTAC. The V call is TRBV11-2, the J call TRBJ2-7; 10 bases match TRBD2. This CDR3 comprises 14 residues. Germline V gives CDR1 SGHAT, CDR2 FQNNGV.

The gene calls are TRBV9 and TRBJ2-6; either TRBD1 or TRBD2 may supply D (5 bases each). CDR3 length equals 17 residues. The V end lost 4 bases, the J end lost 0 bases, and 14 bases lay between the germline ends. Germline V lookup: CDR1 SGDLS, CDR2 YYNGEE. CDR3 DNA sequence: TGTGCCAGCAGCTCCAAGAGGGACCGCTCTGGGGCCAACGTCCTGACTTTC. This gives the protein CASSSKRDRSGANVLTF.

Remarks on this clonotype: A junction end diverges from the germline sequence, so it may reflect a read error. V gene TRBV7-8 combines with J gene TRBJ2-7; possible D gene TRBD2, 6 bases. Per the germline V gene, CDR1 is SGHVS and CDR2 is FQNEAQ. The CDR3 runs 14 residues. CDR3 sequence: CASSLGAGPYKQYF. CDR3 in DNA: TGTGCAAGCAGCTTAGGAGCGGGCCCCTACAAGCAGTACTTC.

Worth noting for this clonotype: The junction departs from germline at one end; a sequencing error may be responsible. V and J are TRBV11-3 and TRBJ2-1, with 8 nucleotides matching TRBD2. Germline-derived CDR1 and CDR2 are SGHNT and YENEEA. The CDR3 length is 17 residues. The CDR3 DNA follows: TGTGCCAGCAGCCTCCTAGGGACTAGTGGGGGCTACAATGAGCAAGTCTTT. Protein product: CASSLLGTSGGYNEQVF.

Of note for this clonotype: Lacking the conserved final phenylalanine or tryptophan, this CDR3 likely reflects a read error. The rearrangement uses TRBV29-1 and TRBJ1-1, with 7 bases identical to TRBD1. This CDR3 has 14 residues. In germline, CDR1 is SQVTM, CDR2 ANQGSEA. The CDR3 loop is CRVFRQGTKTEAFL. The CDR3 region has the DNA TGCAGGGTCTTCCGACAGGGAACTAAAACTGAAGCTTTCCTT.

Details on this clonotype: A read error is likely, as this CDR3 ends without the conserved phenylalanine or tryptophan. It is unclear where the CDR3 begins or ends on the DNA, so no DNA is shown, and the CDR3 is as TCRdb lists it. The chain employs TRBV20-1 and TRBJ1-5; TRBD1 reflects the table's D call only, with no check against the DNA. The germline gives CDR1 DFQATT, CDR2 SNEGSKA (reference sequence). The CDR3 region is 14 residues in length, termini included. CDR3: CSAQIHGDNQPHHS.

Comment on this clonotype: An end of the junction does not agree with germline; a read error may underlie this. The chain combines TRBV5-6 with TRBJ2-1; D not resolved. This CDR3 is 16 amino acids long. The germline gives CDR1 SGHDT, CDR2 YYEEEE. CDR3 nucleotide sequence: TGTGCCGGCAGCTCCCAGTTCCCGAGCTCCTACAATGAGCAGTTCTTC. Its translation is CAGSSQFPSSYNEQFF.

For this clonotype: At one boundary the junction diverges from the germline segment, which might be a read error. The chain links TRBV6-2 or TRBV6-3 to TRBJ2-4, with D uncertain. The CDR3 is 14 amino acids. CDR1 and CDR2 (germline): MNHEY, SVGEGT. This CDR3 reads CTSSYQVAKNIQYF. CDR3 bases: TGTACCAGCAGTTACCAGGTTGCCAAAAACATTCAGTATTTC.

About this clonotype itself: Mismatch with germline at one junction end may stem from a read error. The chain has TRBV5-6 and TRBJ1-2; tentatively, D is TRBD1 (5 bases). Germline CDR1 is SGHDT and CDR2 is YYEEEE. This CDR3 is 15 amino acids long. CDR3 protein: CASGRIDRSSYCYTF. In nucleotides, the CDR3 is TGTGCCAGCGGCAGAATCGACAGATCTAGCTATTGCTACACCTTC.

This clonotype was observed a few times. With a much larger clone just one base away, this may be a read error. The chain employs TRBV28 and TRBJ1-2; D remains unclear. The CDR3 covers 11 residues. The germline V gene encodes CDR1 MDHEN and CDR2 SYDVKM. This chain's CDR3 is CTSRKNYGYTF. The CDR3 DNA follows: TGTACCAGCAGAAAAAACTATGGCTACACCTTC.

On this clonotype itself: Relative to the germline gene, one junction end is altered; a read error may explain this. The gene calls are TRBV11-2 and TRBJ2-3; D gene unclear. The CDR3 extends over 13 amino acids. Germline V gene data show CDR1 as SGHAT and CDR2 as FQNNGV. The CDR3 reads CATSGRNTDTLYF. In nucleotides, the CDR3 is TGTGCCACGTCTGGTCGGAACACCGATACGCTGTATTTC.

Comment on this clonotype: This clone may be a read error of a much larger clone one base away. The chain uses TRBV20-1 and TRBJ1-4; D uncertain. This CDR3 contains 11 residues. CDR1 and CDR2 (germline): DFQATT, SNEGSKA (reference sequence). V dropped 7 bases and J dropped 2 bases, with 5 bases sitting between them. CDR3 DNA: TGCAGTGGGGATACTAATGAAAAACTGTTTTTT. It encodes CSGDTNEKLFF.

The J gene is TRBJ2-1, the V gene TRBV11-2; D may be TRBD2 (6 bases). Looked up from germline, CDR1 is SGHAT and CDR2 is FQNNGV. Between the trimmed V and J ends, which lost 2 bases and 15 bases, there was a span of 32 bases. This CDR3 is built from 18 residues. CDR3 protein: CASSLHVRGWASDNEGFF. CDR3 DNA sequence: TGTGCCAGCAGCTTACATGTGCGGGGCTGGGCCTCCGACAATGAGGGGTTCTTC. Combining the CDR3 with reference TRBV11-2 and TRBJ2-1 gives the whole variable domain EAGVAQSPRYKIIEKRQSVAFWCNPISGHATLYWYQQILGQGPKLLIQFQNNGVVDDSQLPKDRFSAERLKGVDSTLKIQPAKLEDSAVYLCASSLHVRGWASDNEGFFGPGTRLTVL.

Turning to this clonotype: Because the CDR3 is missing its conserved closing phenylalanine or tryptophan, this is likely a read error. The V gene is TRBV4-1, the J gene TRBJ2-1; unclear D gene. This CDR3 comprises 12 residues. Trimming shortened V by 1 base and J by 7 bases, and 5 bases separated the two germline ends. The germline V gene encodes CDR1 MGHRA and CDR2 YSYEKL. For the CDR3, the DNA is TGCGCCAGCAGCCAAGTGGATAATGAGCAGTTCCCC. It yields the protein CASSQVDNEQFP.

Comments on this clonotype: This may be a read error, as it is one base from a much larger clone. The chain couples TRBV5-1 to TRBJ2-3; tentatively, D is TRBD1 or TRBD2 (6 bases each). Germline CDR1 is SGHRS and CDR2 is YFSETQ. This CDR3 region has 15 residues. Written as DNA, the CDR3 is TGCGCCAGCAGCCAAGGGACAACTAGCACATATACGCAGTATTTT. Its translation: CASSQGTTSTYTQYF.

This clonotype was counted a single time. The junction departs from the called germline gene at one end, perhaps through a read error. CDR3 sequence reads: CAISLGGGVLFF. The CDR3 nucleotides read TGTGCCATCAGCTTAGGCGGCGGGGTACTGTTTTTT. The V gene is TRBV11-1, the J gene TRBJ2-2, with D perhaps TRBD2 (6 bases). Germline V gives CDR1 SGHAT, CDR2 FQDESV (reference sequence). The CDR3 consists of 12 residues.

J is TRBJ2-5 and V is TRBV11-3, with D possibly TRBD2 on 5 matching bases. This CDR3 is built from 16 residues. CDR1 is SGHNT and CDR2 is YENEEA in the germline V gene. With 7 bases removed from V and 6 bases from J, the gap between germline ends came to 24 bases. Here the CDR3 reads CASNPTGVLSSKTQYF. The CDR3 coding sequence is TGTGCCAGCAACCCCACCGGGGTATTATCTAGTAAGACCCAGTACTTC.

The chain joins TRBV4-3 to TRBJ2-1; 10 bases are a match to TRBD2. CDR1 and CDR2 from the germline V gene are LGHNA and YSLEER. V gave up 0 bases and J gave up 2 bases; unmatched junction bases: 1. This CDR3 contains 16 residues. CDR3 bases: TGCGCCAGCAGCCAAGATGGGACTAGCGCCTACAATGAGCAGTTCTTC. Amino acid sequence: CASSQDGTSAYNEQFF.

The chain employs TRBV5-6 and TRBJ2-5; TRBD2 might be the D (6 bases). There are 14 residues in the CDR3. Germline V gives CDR1 SGHDT, CDR2 YYEEEE. The CDR3 loop is CVSSWDFSGETQYF. The CDR3 DNA is TGTGTCAGTAGCTGGGACTTCAGTGGAGAGACCCAGTACTTC.

In regard to this clonotype: One junction end does not reproduce the germline sequence, and a read error may be involved. The J gene is TRBJ1-1, the V gene TRBV6-5, with 10 bases lining up with TRBD1. The CDR3 contains 14 residues. The germline gives CDR1 MNHEY, CDR2 SVGAGI. CDR3: CPSSQTGGRREAFF. The CDR3 nucleotides are TGTCCCAGCAGCCAGACAGGGGGCCGTCGTGAGGCTTTCTTT.

Only one count was recorded for this clonotype. This may come from a read error, since a much larger clone is one base off. The chain carries TRBV13 and TRBJ2-4, with D perhaps given as TRBD1 or TRBD2 (6 bases each). The CDR3 has 15 residues. CDR1 and CDR2 from the germline V gene are PRHDT and FYEKMQ (reference sequence). CDR3 DNA sequence: TGTACCAGCAGCCCCCGGGGGCTAGCCAAAAACATTCAGTACTTC. Translation: CTSSPRGLAKNIQYF. The variable domain in full, completed from reference TRBV13 and TRBJ2-4, reads AAGVIQSPRHLIKEKRETATLKCYPIPRHDTVYWYQQGPGQDPQFLISFYEKMQSDKGSIPDRFSAQQFSDYHSELNMSSLELGDSALYFCTSSPRGLAKNIQYFGAGTRLSVL.